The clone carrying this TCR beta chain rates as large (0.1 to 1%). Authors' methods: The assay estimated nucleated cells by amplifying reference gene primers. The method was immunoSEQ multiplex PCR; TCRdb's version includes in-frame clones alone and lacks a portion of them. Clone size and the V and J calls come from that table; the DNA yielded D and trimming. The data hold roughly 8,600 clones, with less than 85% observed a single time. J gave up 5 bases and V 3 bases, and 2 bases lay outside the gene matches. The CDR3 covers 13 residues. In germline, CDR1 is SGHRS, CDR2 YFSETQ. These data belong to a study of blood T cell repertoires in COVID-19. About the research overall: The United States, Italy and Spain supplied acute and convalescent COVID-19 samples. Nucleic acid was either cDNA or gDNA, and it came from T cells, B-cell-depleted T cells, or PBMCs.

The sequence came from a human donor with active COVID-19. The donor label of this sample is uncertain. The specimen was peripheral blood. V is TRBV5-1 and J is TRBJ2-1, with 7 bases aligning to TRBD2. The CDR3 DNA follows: TGCGCCAGCAGCTCCCTAGCGGACAATGAGCAGTTCTTC. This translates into CASSSLADNEQFF.